What follows are 29 T cell receptor beta chains derived from one specimen sequenced in a study of CXCR3-negative and CXCR3-positive naive CD8 T cells. UMI-labeled TRB cDNA libraries were prepared by 5' RACE. TCRdb reanalyzed the 5' RACE reads, giving one entry per CDR3 protein sequence and no DNA. The sample table sets out 55,000 to 70,000 distinct CDR3 sequences. The sample was memory CD8+ T cells from blood. These receptors were taken from a human donor in good health. Some clones in this sample may be carry-over from other donors' samples.

The gene calls are TRBV7-3 and TRBJ2-5; TCRdb's assignment of TRBD1 cannot be checked, as there is no DNA. The CDR3 has 12 amino acids. Germline V gives CDR1 SGHTA, CDR2 FQGTGA. CDR3 residues: CASSNPGETQYF.

The rearrangement uses TRBV4-1 and TRBJ1-2. The CDR3 has 13 amino acids. In germline, CDR1 is MGHRA, CDR2 YSYEKL. CDR3 residues: CASSQGLNYGYTF.

This chain joins TRBV29-1 and TRBJ2-7; TCRdb gives TRBD1 as the D gene, but with no DNA this cannot be confirmed. Germline V gives CDR1 SQVTM, CDR2 ANQGSEA. This CDR3 contains 13 residues. The CDR3 reads CSVEEGRVDEQYF.

The gene calls are TRBV14 and TRBJ1-1. Per germline, CDR1 SGHDN and CDR2 FVKESK. The CDR3 has 14 amino acids. CDR3 residues: CASSQVRMNTEAFF.

CDR3: CASSSTGGQPQHF. The chain combines TRBV12-3 or TRBV12-4 with TRBJ1-5; TCRdb calls TRBD1, which cannot be checked without DNA. This CDR3 is built from 13 residues.

The J gene is TRBJ2-7, the V gene TRBV4-1. CDR1 and CDR2 (germline): MGHRA, YSYEKL. This CDR3 comprises 16 residues. The CDR3 protein is CASSQGRGTLSYEQYF.

V gene TRBV18 combines with J gene TRBJ1-2. The V gene's germline CDR1 is KGHSH and CDR2 LQKENI. The CDR3 has 15 amino acids. CDR3 sequence: CASSPPLHSNYGYTF.

This clonotype registers medium-sized by frequency. This chain connects TRBV11-2 to TRBJ1-2; as DNA is missing, the TRBD1 call by TCRdb cannot be tested. CDR1 is SGHAT, CDR2 FQNNGV, per germline. The CDR3 extends over 12 amino acids. The CDR3 sequence: CASGGDHYGYTF.

The J gene is TRBJ2-7, the V gene TRBV20-1; checking the TCRdb D call of TRBD1 is not possible without DNA. CDR1 and CDR2 (germline): DFQATT, SNEGSKA (reference sequence). The CDR3 sequence is 11 residues long. This CDR3 is CSAPRGYEQYF.

The rearrangement joins TRBV20-1 to TRBJ1-5. CDR3 size: 13 residues. Germline CDR1 reads DFQATT; CDR2 reads SNEGSKA (reference sequence). The CDR3 region is CSAALMYSQPQHF.

The rearrangement uses TRBV7-7 and TRBJ1-5. The CDR3 has 20 amino acids. Germline lookup yields CDR1 SSHAT and CDR2 FNYEAQ (reference sequence). Here the CDR3 reads CASSPLPFLYRENSNQPQHF.

The chain is built from TRBV28 and TRBJ1-1; the TCRdb call, TRBD1, lacks DNA for checking. The CDR3 sequence is 14 residues long. The germline CDR1 and CDR2 sequences are MDHEN and SYDVKM. CDR3 protein: CASSLGGGYTEAFF.

This chain connects TRBV29-1 to TRBJ2-7; TCRdb's D call of TRBD2 is untestable without DNA. The CDR3 loop spans 13 amino acids. In germline, CDR1 is SQVTM, CDR2 ANQGSEA. The CDR3 sequence is CSVLLADSYEQYF.

The V gene is TRBV27, the J gene TRBJ2-2; the D gene TCRdb calls, TRBD2, cannot be checked with no DNA. The V gene's germline CDR1 is MNHEY and CDR2 SMNVEV (reference sequence). The CDR3 length is 16 residues. The CDR3 loop is CASSASGRSNTGELFF.

This chain links TRBV7-9 with TRBJ2-1; no DNA is available, so the TRBD2 call from TCRdb remains unchecked. CDR3 length: 15 residues. The germline gives CDR1 SEHNR, CDR2 FQNEAQ (reference sequence). The CDR3 reads CASSYSALGGNEQFF.

The chain joins TRBV29-1 to TRBJ2-3; TCRdb lists TRBD2, though no DNA is available to test this call. The CDR3 contains 14 residues. CDR1 is SQVTM, CDR2 ANQGSEA, per germline. The chain's CDR3 is CSVEDGRATDTQYF.

V is TRBV29-1 and J is TRBJ2-1; the TRBD1 assignment by TCRdb is unverifiable without DNA. The germline CDR1 and CDR2 sequences are SQVTM and ANQGSEA. The CDR3 consists of 13 residues. The CDR3 region is CSVAGQSYNEQFF.

The chain couples TRBV28 to TRBJ1-1; TCRdb's D call of TRBD1 is untestable without DNA. The CDR3 totals 13 residues. CDR1 and CDR2 from the germline V gene are MDHEN and SYDVKM. The CDR3 region is CARGSGTGDEAFF.

The chain is built from TRBV18 and TRBJ2-4; the TRBD1 assignment by TCRdb is unverifiable without DNA. Germline V CDR1 and CDR2: KGHSH, LQKENI. The CDR3 runs to 16 residues. CDR3 residues: CASSNTGGTAKNIQYF.

The chain couples TRBV29-1 to TRBJ1-1; there is no DNA to check the TCRdb D call of TRBD1. The CDR3 has 11 residues. Germline V gene data show CDR1 as SQVTM and CDR2 as ANQGSEA. The CDR3 spells CSVWGATEAFF.

V gene TRBV7-9 combines with J gene TRBJ2-7. Germline V CDR1 and CDR2: SEHNR, FQNEAQ (reference sequence). CDR3 size: 12 residues. CDR3 in amino acids: CASSLGAYEQYF.

V and J are TRBV30 and TRBJ2-6. CDR1 GTSNPN and CDR2 SVGIG come from the germline V gene (reference sequence). This CDR3 spans 16 amino acids. CDR3 amino acids: CAWSVTETSGANVLTF.

V gene TRBV20-1 combines with J gene TRBJ2-7. The germline V gene has CDR1 DFQATT and CDR2 SNEGSKA (reference sequence). The CDR3 length is 16 residues. CDR3 sequence: CSARDLLAGFLYEQYF.

This chain joins TRBV7-2 and TRBJ1-6; TCRdb's D call, TRBD1, is unchecked because there is no DNA. Germline loops: CDR1 SGHTA, CDR2 FQGNSA. CDR3 length: 15 residues. CDR3 residues: CASSLVTGAGSPLHF.

The J gene is TRBJ2-5, the V gene TRBV20-1; TCRdb's D call of TRBD1 is untestable without DNA. CDR3 length: 14 residues. CDR1 DFQATT and CDR2 SNEGSKA come from the germline V gene (reference sequence). CDR3 sequence reads: CSARDPGQMETQYF.

This chain uses TRBV15 with TRBJ2-7; TCRdb calls TRBD1, which cannot be checked without DNA. Germline CDR1 and CDR2: LNHNV and YYDKDF (reference sequence). The length of the CDR3 is 16 residues. CDR3 protein: CATSMENRGTAYEQYF.

The genes are TRBV11-2 and TRBJ2-4; the D gene TCRdb calls, TRBD1, cannot be checked with no DNA. This CDR3 has 16 residues. From germline, CDR1 is SGHAT and CDR2 FQNNGV. CDR3 region: CASSARGGGTKNIQYF.

The V and J genes are TRBV7-2 and TRBJ1-5. Germline CDR1 reads SGHTA; CDR2 reads FQGNSA. This CDR3 is built from 12 residues. This chain's CDR3 is CASSLGGQPQHF.

The gene calls are TRBV29-1 and TRBJ1-2; TCRdb gives TRBD1 as the D gene, but with no DNA this cannot be confirmed. The V gene's germline CDR1 is SQVTM and CDR2 ANQGSEA. The CDR3 is 13 amino acids. The CDR3 is CSVGTGPNYGYTF. Filled out from reference TRBV29-1 and TRBJ1-2, the complete variable domain reads SAVISQKPSRDICQRGTSLTIQCQVDSQVTMMFWYRQQPGQSLTLIATANQGSEATYESGFVIDKFPISRPNLTFSTLTVSNMSPEDSSIYLCSVGTGPNYGYTFGSGTRLTVV.